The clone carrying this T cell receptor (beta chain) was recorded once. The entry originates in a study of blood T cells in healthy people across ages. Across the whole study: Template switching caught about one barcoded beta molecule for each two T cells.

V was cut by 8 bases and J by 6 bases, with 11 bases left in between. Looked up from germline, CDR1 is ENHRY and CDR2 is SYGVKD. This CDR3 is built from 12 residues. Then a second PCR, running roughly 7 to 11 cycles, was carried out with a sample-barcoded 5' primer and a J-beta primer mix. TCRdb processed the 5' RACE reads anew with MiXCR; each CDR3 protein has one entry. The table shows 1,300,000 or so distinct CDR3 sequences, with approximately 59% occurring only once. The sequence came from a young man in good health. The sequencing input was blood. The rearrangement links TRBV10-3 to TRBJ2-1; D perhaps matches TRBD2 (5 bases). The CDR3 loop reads CAIGPAVNEQFF. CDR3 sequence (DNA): TGTGCCATCGGACCAGCGGTCAATGAGCAGTTCTTC.